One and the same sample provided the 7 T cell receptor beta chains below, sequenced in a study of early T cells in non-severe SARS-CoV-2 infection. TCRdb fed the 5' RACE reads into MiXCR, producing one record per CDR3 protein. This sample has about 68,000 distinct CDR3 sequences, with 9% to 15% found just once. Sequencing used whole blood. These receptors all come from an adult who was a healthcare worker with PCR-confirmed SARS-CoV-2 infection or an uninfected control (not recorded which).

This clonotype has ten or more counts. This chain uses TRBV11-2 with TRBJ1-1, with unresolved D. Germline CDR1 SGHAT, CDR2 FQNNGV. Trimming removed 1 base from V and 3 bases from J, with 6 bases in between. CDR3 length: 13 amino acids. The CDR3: CASSLAKYTEAFF. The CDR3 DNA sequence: TGTGCCAGCAGCTTAGCGAAGTACACTGAAGCTTTCTTT.

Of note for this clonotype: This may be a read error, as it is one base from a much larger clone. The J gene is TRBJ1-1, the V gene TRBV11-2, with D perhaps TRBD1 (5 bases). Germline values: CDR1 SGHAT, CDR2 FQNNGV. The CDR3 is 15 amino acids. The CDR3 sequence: CTSSLGTPLNTEAFF. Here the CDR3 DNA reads TGTACCAGCAGCTTAGGGACTCCACTAAACACTGAAGCTTTCTTT. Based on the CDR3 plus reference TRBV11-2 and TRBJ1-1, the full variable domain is EAGVAQSPRYKIIEKRQSVAFWCNPISGHATLYWYQQILGQGPKLLIQFQNNGVVDDSQLPKDRFSAERLKGVDSTLKIQPAKLEDSAVYLCTSSLGTPLNTEAFFGQGTRLTVV.

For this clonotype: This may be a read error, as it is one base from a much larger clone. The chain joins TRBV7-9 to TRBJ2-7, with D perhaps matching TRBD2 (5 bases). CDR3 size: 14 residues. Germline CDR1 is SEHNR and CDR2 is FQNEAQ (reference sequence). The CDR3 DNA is TGTACCAGCAGCTACCCGGGGAGTCTCTACGAGCAGTACTTC. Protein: CTSSYPGSLYEQYF.

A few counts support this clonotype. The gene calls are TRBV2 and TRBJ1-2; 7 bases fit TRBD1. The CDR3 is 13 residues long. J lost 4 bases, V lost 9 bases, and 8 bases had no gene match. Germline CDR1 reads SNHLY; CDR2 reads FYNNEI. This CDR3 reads CARNRGFSYGYTF. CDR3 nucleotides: TGTGCCAGGAACAGGGGCTTTAGCTATGGCTACACCTTC.

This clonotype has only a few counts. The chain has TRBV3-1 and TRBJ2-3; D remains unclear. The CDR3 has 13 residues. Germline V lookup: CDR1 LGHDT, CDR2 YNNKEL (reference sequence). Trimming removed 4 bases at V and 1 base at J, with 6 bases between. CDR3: CASSPHGTDTQYF. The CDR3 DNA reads TGTGCCAGCAGCCCCCACGGCACAGATACGCAGTATTTT.

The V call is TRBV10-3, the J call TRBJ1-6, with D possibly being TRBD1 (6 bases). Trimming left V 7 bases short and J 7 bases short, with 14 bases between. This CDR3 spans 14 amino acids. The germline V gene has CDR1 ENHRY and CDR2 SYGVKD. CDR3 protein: CAITGDIWNSPLHF. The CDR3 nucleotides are TGTGCCATCACCGGGGACATATGGAATTCACCCCTCCACTTT.

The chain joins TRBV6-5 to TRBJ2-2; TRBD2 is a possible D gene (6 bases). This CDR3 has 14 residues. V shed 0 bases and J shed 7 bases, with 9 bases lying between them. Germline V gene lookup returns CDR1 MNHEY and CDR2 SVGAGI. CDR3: CASSYSSGGGELFF. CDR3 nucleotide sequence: TGTGCCAGCAGTTACTCGTCCGGGGGCGGGGAGCTGTTTTTT.